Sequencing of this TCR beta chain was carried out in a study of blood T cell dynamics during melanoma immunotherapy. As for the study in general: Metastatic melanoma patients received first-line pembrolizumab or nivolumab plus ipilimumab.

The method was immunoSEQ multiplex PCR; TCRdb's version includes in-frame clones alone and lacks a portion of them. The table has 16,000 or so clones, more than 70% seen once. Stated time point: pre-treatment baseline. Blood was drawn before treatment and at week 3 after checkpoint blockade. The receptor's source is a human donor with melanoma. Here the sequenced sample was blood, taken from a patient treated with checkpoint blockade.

CDR3 amino acids: CASSSPGTGVTEAFF. The DNA for the CDR3 is TGTGCCAGCAGTTCCCCCGGGACAGGGGTGACTGAAGCTTTCTTT. V and J are TRBV27 and TRBJ1-1; 10 bases are a match to TRBD1. CDR3 size: 15 residues. The germline V gene has CDR1 MNHEY and CDR2 SMNVEV (reference sequence). Losses at the gene ends were 4 bases for V and 5 bases for J; bases not matched to a gene: 7.